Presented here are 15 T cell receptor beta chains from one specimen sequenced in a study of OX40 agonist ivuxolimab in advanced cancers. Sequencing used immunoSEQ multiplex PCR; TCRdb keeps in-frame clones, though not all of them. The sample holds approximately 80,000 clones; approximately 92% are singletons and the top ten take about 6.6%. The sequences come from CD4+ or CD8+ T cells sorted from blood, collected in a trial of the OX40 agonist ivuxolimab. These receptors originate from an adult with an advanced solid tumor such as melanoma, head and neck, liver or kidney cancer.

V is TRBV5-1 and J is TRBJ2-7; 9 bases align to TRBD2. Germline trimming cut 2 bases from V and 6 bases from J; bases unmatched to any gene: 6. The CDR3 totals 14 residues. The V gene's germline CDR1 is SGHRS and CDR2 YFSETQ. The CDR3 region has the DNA TGCGCCAGCAGCTTAGTAGCGGGAGCTGTCGAGCAGTACTTC. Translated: CASSLVAGAVEQYF.

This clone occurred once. The CDR3: CASSQEATGVREKLFF. CDR3 coding DNA: TGCGCCAGCAGCCAAGAGGCAACGGGGGTTCGGGAAAAACTGTTTTTT. The gene calls are TRBV4-1 and TRBJ1-4; D may be TRBD1 (5 bases). Germline V CDR1 and CDR2: MGHRA, YSYEKL. The CDR3 runs 16 residues. V was trimmed by 0 bases and J by 8 bases, leaving 16 bases between them.

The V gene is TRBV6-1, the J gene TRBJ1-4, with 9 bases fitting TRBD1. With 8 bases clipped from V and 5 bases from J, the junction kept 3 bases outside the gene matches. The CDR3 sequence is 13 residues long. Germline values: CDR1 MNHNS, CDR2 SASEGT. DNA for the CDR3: TGTGCCAGCGGGGGACAGGGCAATGAAAAACTGTTTTTT. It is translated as CASGGQGNEKLFF.

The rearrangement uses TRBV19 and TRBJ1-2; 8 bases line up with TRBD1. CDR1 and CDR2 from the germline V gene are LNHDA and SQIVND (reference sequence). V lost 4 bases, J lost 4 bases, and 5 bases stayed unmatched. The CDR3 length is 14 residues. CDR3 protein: CASSRTGGTYGYTF. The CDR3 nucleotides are TGTGCCAGTAGTAGAACAGGGGGGACCTATGGCTACACCTTC.

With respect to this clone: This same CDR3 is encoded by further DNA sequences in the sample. CDR3 sequence reads: CASSSSGTSYNEQFF. CDR3 coding DNA: TGCGCCAGCAGCTCCTCAGGCACCTCCTACAATGAGCAGTTCTTC. The V call is TRBV5-1, the J call TRBJ2-1, with D unresolved. Trimming took off 3 bases at V and 0 bases at J, with 10 bases between the two ends. Germline V lookup: CDR1 SGHRS, CDR2 YFSETQ. CDR3 length: 15 amino acids.

CDR3 DNA sequence: TGTGCCAGCAGCTTAGTGGGACAGGGTTCCACCGGGGAGCTGTTTTTT. Translation: CASSLVGQGSTGELFF. This chain joins TRBV7-9 and TRBJ2-2, with 9 bases lining up with TRBD1. Per germline, CDR1 SEHNR and CDR2 FQNEAQ (reference sequence). The CDR3 runs to 16 residues. Unmatched junction bases numbered 4, after V lost 1 base and J lost 4 bases.

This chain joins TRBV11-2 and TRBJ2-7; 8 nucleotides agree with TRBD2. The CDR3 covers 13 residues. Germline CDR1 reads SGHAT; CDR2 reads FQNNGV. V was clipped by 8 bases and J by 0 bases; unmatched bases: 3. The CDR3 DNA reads TGTGCCAGCCGTCGGGGGGGCTCCTACGAGCAGTACTTC. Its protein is CASRRGGSYEQYF.

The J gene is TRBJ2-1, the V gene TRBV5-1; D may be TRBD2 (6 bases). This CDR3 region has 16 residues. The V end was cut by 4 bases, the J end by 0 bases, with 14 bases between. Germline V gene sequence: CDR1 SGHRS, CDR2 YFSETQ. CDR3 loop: CASSAMLRGSYNEQFF. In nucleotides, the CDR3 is TGCGCCAGCAGCGCCATGTTGCGGGGCTCCTACAATGAGCAGTTCTTC.

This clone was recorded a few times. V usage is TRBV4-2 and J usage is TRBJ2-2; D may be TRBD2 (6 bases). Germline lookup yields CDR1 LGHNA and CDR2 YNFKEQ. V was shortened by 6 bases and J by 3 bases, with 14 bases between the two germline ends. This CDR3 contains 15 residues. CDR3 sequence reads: CASSLDGTYTGELFF. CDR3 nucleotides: TGTGCCAGCAGTTTAGACGGGACTTACACCGGGGAGCTGTTTTTT.

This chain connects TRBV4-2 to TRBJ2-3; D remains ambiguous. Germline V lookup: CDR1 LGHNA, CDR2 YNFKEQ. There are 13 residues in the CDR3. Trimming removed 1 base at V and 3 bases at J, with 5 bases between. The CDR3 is CASSQVETDTQYF. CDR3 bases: TGTGCCAGCAGCCAAGTTGAGACAGATACGCAGTATTTT.

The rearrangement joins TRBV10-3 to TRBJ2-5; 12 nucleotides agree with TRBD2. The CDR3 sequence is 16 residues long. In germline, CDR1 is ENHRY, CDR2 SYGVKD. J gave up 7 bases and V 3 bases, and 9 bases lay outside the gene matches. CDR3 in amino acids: CAISERTSGTFRTQYF. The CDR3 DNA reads TGTGCCATCAGTGAAAGGACTAGCGGGACCTTTCGGACCCAGTACTTC.

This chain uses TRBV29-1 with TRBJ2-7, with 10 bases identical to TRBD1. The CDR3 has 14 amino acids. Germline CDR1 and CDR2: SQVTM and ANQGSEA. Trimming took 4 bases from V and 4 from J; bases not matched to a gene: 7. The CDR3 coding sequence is TGCAGCGTTGTACCGACAGGGGGCGTTTACGAGCAGTACTTC. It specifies CSVVPTGGVYEQYF.

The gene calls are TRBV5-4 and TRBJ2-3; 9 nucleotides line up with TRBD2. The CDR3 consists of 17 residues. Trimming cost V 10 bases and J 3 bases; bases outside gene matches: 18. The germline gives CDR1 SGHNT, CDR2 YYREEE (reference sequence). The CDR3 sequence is CAVAPAGGRALTDTQYF. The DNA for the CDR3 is TGTGCCGTCGCCCCCGCTGGCGGGAGGGCCTTAACAGATACGCAGTATTTT.

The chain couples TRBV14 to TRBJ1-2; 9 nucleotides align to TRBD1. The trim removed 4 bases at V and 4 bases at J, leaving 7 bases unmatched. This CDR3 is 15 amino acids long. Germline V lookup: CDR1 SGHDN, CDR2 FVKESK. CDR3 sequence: CASSRGQGTPYGYTF. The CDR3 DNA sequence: TGTGCCAGCAGCCGGGGACAGGGAACCCCCTATGGCTACACCTTC.

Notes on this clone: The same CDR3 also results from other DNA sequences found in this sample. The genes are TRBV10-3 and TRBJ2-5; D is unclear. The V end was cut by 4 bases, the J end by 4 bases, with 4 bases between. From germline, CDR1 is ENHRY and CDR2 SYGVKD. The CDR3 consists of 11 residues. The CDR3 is CAISGGETQYF. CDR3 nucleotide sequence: TGTGCCATCAGTGGGGGAGAGACCCAGTACTTC.